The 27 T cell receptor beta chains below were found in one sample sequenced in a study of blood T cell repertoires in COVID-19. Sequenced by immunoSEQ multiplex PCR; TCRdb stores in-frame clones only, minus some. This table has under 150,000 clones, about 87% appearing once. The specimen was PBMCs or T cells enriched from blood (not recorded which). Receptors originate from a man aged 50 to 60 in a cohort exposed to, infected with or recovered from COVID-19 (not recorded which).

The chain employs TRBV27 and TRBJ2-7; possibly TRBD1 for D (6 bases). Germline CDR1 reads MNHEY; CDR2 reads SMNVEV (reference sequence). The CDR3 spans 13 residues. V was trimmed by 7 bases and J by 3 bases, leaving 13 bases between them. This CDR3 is CASTSTGIYEQYF. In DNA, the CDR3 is TGTGCCAGCACCTCGACAGGAATCTACGAGCAGTACTTC.

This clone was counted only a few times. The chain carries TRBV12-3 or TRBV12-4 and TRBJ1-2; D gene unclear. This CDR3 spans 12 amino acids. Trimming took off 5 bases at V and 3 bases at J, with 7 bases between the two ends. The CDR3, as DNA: TGTGCCAGCAGTCTAGTAGACTATGGCTACACCTTC. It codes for CASSLVDYGYTF.

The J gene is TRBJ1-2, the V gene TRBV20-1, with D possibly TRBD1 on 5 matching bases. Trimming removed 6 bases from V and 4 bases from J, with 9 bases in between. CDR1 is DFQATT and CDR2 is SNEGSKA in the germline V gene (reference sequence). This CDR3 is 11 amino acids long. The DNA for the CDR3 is TGCAGTGCCCGCGGGACCTATGGCTACACCTTC. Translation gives CSARGTYGYTF.

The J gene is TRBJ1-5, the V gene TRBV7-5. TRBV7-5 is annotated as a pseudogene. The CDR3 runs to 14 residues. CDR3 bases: TGTGCCAGAAGCGCGAAGAACAGCGGTCAGCCCCAGCATTTT. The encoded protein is CARSAKNSGQPQHF.

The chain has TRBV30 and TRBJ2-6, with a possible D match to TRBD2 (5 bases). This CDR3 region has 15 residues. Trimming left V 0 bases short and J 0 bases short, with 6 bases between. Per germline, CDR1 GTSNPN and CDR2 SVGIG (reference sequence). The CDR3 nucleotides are TGTGCCTGGAGTGTAGGGAGCTCTGGGGCCAACGTCCTGACTTTC. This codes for CAWSVGSSGANVLTF.

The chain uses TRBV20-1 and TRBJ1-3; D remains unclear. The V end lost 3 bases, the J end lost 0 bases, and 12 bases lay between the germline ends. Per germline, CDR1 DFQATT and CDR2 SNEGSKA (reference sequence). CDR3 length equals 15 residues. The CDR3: CSASSAPSSGNTIYF. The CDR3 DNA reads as TGCAGTGCTAGTTCTGCACCGAGCTCTGGAAACACCATATATTTT.

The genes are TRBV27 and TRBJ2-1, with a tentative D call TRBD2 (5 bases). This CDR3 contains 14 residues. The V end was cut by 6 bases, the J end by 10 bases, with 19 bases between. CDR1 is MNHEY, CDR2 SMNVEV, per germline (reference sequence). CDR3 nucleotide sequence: TGTGCCAGCAGACTGCTCGAGGGCTCGGGGGAGCAGTTCTTC. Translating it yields CASRLLEGSGEQFF.

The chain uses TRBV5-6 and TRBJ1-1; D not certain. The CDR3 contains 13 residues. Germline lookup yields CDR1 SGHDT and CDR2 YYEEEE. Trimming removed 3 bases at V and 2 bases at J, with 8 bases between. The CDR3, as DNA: TGTGCCAGCAGCTCCACTGTAAACACTGAAGCTTTCTTT. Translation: CASSSTVNTEAFF.

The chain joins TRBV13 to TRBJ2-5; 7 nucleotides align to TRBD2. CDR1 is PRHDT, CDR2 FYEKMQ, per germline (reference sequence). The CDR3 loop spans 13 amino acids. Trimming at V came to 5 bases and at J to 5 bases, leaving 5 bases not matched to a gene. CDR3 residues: CASSTTSAETQYF. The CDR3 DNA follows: TGTGCCAGCAGCACAACTAGCGCGGAGACCCAGTACTTC.

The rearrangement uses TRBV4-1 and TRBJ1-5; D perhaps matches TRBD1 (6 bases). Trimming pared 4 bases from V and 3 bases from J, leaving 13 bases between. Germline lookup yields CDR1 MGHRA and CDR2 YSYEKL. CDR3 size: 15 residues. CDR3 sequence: CASSPGQRYNQPQHF. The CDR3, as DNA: TGCGCCAGCAGCCCCGGACAGCGCTACAATCAGCCCCAGCATTTT.

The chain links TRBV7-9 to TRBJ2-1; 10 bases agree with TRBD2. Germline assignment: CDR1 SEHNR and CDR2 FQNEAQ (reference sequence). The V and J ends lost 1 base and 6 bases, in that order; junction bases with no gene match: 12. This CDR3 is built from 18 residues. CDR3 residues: CASSLVGFSGRPRNEQFF. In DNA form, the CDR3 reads TGTGCCAGCAGCTTAGTTGGCTTTAGCGGGAGGCCCCGCAATGAGCAGTTCTTC.

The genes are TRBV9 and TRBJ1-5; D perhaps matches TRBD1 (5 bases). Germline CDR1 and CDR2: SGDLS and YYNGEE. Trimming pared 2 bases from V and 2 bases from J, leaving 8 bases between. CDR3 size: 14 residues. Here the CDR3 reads CASSVWGGNQPQHF. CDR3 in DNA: TGTGCCAGCAGCGTCTGGGGGGGCAATCAGCCCCAGCATTTT.

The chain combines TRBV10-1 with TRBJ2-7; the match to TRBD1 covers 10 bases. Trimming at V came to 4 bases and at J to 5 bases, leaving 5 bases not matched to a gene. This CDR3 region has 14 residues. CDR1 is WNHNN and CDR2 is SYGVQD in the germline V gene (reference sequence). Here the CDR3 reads CASSGGQGSHEQYF. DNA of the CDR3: TGCGCCAGCAGTGGGGGACAGGGGTCCCACGAGCAGTACTTC.

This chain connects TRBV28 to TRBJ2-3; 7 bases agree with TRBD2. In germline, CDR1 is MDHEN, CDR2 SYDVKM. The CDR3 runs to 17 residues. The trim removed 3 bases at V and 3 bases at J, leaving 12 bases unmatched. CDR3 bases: TGTGCCAGCAGTTTTCTCCGGGCTAGCGGCTTTACAGATACGCAGTATTTT. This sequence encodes CASSFLRASGFTDTQYF. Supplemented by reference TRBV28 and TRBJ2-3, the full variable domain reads DVKVTQSSRYLVKRTGEKVFLECVQDMDHENMFWYRQDPGLGLRLIYFSYDVKMKEKGDIPEGYSVSREKKERFSLILESASTNQTSMYLCASSFLRASGFTDTQYFGPGTRLTVL.

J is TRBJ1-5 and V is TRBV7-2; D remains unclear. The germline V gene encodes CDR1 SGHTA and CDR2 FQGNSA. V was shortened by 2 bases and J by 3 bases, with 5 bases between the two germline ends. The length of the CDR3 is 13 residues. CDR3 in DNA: TGTGCCAGCAGCTTACGGTCCAATCAGCCCCAGCATTTT. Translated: CASSLRSNQPQHF.

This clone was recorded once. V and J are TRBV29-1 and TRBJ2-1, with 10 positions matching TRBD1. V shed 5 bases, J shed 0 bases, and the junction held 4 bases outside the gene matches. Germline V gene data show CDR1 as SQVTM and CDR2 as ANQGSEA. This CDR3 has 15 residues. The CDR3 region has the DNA TGCAGCGTTCACGACAGGGGGCCCTCCTACAATGAGCAGTTCTTC. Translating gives CSVHDRGPSYNEQFF.

CDR3 sequence (DNA): TGTGCCAGCAGGCCCGGTTGGAGCAATCAGCCCCAGCATTTT. Translating gives CASRPGWSNQPQHF. The chain carries TRBV5-4 and TRBJ1-5; D is unresolved. Between the trimmed V and J ends, which lost 5 bases and 1 base, there was a span of 10 bases. There are 14 residues in the CDR3. Germline V gene data show CDR1 as SGHNT and CDR2 as YYREEE (reference sequence).

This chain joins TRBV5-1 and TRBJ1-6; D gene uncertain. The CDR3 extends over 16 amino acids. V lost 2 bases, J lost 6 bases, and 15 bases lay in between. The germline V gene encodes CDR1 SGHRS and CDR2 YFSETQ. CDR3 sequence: CASSFEGLSGNSPLHF. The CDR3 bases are TGCGCCAGCAGCTTCGAAGGCCTTAGCGGTAATTCACCCCTCCACTTT.

The CDR3 loop is CASSPRWQFRGDEQYF. The CDR3 DNA reads as TGTGCCAGCAGCCCTCGGTGGCAGTTTCGGGGTGACGAGCAGTACTTC. The chain has TRBV5-6 and TRBJ2-7; D is perhaps TRBD2 (5 bases). Germline values: CDR1 SGHDT, CDR2 YYEEEE. Trimming pared 4 bases from V and 5 bases from J, leaving 22 bases between. CDR3 size: 16 residues.

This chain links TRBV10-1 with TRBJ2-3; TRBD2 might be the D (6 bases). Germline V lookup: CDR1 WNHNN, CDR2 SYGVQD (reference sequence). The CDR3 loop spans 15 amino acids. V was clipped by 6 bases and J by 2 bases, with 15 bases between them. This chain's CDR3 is CASSLFGGVTDTQYF. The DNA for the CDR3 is TGCGCCAGCAGCCTTTTTGGCGGGGTCACAGATACGCAGTATTTT.

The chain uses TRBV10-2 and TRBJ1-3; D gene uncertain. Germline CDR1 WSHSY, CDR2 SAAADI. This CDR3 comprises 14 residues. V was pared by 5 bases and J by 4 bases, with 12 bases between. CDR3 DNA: TGCGCCAGCAGTCTAGATGGGAGCGGAAACACCATATATTTT. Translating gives CASSLDGSGNTIYF.

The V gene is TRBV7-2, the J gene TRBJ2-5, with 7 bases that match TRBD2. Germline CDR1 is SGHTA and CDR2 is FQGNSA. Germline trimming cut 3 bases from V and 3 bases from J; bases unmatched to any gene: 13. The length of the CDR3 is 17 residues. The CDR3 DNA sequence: TGTGCCAGCAGCTTGACCCACCTTGGACGGGGGGAAGAGACCCAGTACTTC. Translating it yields CASSLTHLGRGEETQYF.

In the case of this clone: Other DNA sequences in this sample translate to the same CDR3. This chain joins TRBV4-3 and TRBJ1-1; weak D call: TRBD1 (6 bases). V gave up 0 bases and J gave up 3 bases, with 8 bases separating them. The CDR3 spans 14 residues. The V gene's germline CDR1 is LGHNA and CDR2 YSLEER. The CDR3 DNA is TGCGCCAGCAGCCAAGACAGGGGCGACACTGAAGCTTTCTTT. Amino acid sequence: CASSQDRGDTEAFF.

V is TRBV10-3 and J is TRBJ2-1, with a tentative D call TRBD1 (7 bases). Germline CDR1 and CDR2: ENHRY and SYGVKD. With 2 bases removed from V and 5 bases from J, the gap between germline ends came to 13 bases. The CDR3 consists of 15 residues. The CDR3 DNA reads TGTGCCATCAGTGAGGAACAGGGGAGGCACAATGAGCAGTTCTTC. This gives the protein CAISEEQGRHNEQFF.

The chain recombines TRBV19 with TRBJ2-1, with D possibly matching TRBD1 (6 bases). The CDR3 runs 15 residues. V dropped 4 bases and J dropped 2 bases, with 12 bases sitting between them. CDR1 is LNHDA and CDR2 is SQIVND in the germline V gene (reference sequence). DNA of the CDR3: TGTGCCAGTAGTACGGACAGAGAGGCCTACAATGAGCAGTTCTTC. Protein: CASSTDREAYNEQFF. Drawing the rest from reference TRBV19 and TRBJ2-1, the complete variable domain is DGGITQSPKYLFRKEGQNVTLSCEQNLNHDAMYWYRQDPGQGLRLIYYSQIVNDFQKGDIAEGYSVSREKKESFPLTVTSAQKNPTAFYLCASSTDREAYNEQFFGPGTRLTVL.

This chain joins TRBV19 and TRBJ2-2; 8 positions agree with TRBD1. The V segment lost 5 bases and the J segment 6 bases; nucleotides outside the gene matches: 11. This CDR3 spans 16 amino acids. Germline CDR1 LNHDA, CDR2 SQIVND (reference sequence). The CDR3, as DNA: TGTGCCAGTAGTTCTGGACAGGGACTTATAGCCGGGGAGCTGTTTTTT. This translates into CASSSGQGLIAGELFF. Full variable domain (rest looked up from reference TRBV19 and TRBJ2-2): DGGITQSPKYLFRKEGQNVTLSCEQNLNHDAMYWYRQDPGQGLRLIYYSQIVNDFQKGDIAEGYSVSREKKESFPLTVTSAQKNPTAFYLCASSSGQGLIAGELFFGEGSRLTVL.

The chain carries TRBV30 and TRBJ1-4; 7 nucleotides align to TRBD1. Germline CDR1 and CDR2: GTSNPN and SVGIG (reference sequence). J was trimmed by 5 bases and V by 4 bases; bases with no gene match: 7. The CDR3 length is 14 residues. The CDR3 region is CAWKGDSRNEKLFF. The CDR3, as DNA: TGTGCCTGGAAAGGGGACAGTCGAAATGAAAAACTGTTTTTT.